These T cell receptor beta chains were read from a single sample in a study of memory CD4+ T cells and cytomegalovirus serostatus. Assay used: immunoSEQ multiplex PCR; TCRdb lists only in-frame clones, some missing. Among under 55,000 clones, around 82% were seen once, and the ten largest hold about 0.7%. Input material: memory CD4+ T cells from blood. The receptors were gathered from an adult in good health and CMV-seronegative. Each CDR3 is given with its conserved first and last residue. D genes are given only for firm matches. Size tells how often a clone was seen (once, few, many) or the class of an expanded clone, and some rows leave it out.

TRBV9	TRBD2	TRBJ2-5	.	CASSSEGLAGTPQYF	TGTGCCAGCAGCTCCGAGGGACTAGCGGGGACCCCCCAGTACTTC
TRBV4-1	TRBD2	TRBJ2-1	once	CASSPPSGKGGNEQFF	TGCGCCAGCAGCCCCCCTAGCGGGAAGGGGGGCAATGAGCAGTTCTTC
TRBV6-1	.	TRBJ1-1	.	CASSERRQMNTEAFF	TGTGCCAGCAGTGAACGGCGACAGATGAACACTGAAGCTTTCTTT
TRBV5-6	.	TRBJ2-7	once	CASSPKAGSDEQYF	TGTGCCAGCAGCCCTAAGGCAGGGTCGGATGAGCAGTACTTC
TRBV5-1	.	TRBJ2-2	.	CASSVEGSPGELFF	TGCGCCAGCAGCGTGGAGGGTAGCCCCGGGGAGCTGTTTTTT
TRBV5-1	TRBD1	TRBJ1-2	.	CASSSGTGEGYTF	TGCGCCAGCAGCTCGGGTACAGGGGAAGGCTACACCTTC
TRBV11-3	.	TRBJ1-5	few	CASSLREFSNQPQHF	TGTGCCAGCAGCTTAAGGGAATTTAGCAATCAGCCCCAGCATTTT
TRBV4-2	.	TRBJ1-4	.	CASSQGSGGLNEKLFF	TGTGCCAGCAGCCAAGGGAGCGGGGGGCTAAATGAAAAACTGTTTTTT
TRBV2	TRBD1	TRBJ1-1	.	CASRRTGGPEAFF	TGTGCCAGCAGGAGAACAGGGGGCCCTGAAGCTTTCTTT
TRBV30	.	TRBJ2-1	.	CAWSVSAGFINEQFF	TGTGCCTGGAGTGTATCGGCGGGATTCATAAATGAGCAGTTCTTC
TRBV5-4	.	TRBJ1-2	.	CASSLTGPNYGYTF	TGTGCCAGCAGCTTGACAGGGCCTAACTATGGCTACACCTTC
TRBV28	TRBD1	TRBJ1-1	.	CASSGTRGAEAFF	TGTGCCAGCAGTGGGACCAGGGGGGCTGAAGCTTTCTTT
TRBV19	.	TRBJ1-5	.	CASTRTYSNQPQHF	TGTGCCAGTACCCGGACTTATAGCAATCAGCCCCAGCATTTT
TRBV18	.	TRBJ2-7	.	CASSPSIGPQNEQYF	TGTGCCAGCTCACCGTCCATAGGGCCTCAGAACGAGCAGTACTTC
TRBV7-9	.	TRBJ2-5	.	CASEGHETQYF	TGTGCCAGCGAAGGGCATGAGACCCAGTACTTC
TRBV6-1	TRBD1	TRBJ2-7	.	CASSEAPPAGGYYEQYF	TGTGCCAGCAGTGAAGCCCCCCCCGCAGGGGGCTACTACGAGCAGTACTTC
TRBV28	TRBD1	TRBJ1-2	.	CASSSHGSGQGQIDTF	TGTGCCAGCAGTTCGCATGGGAGCGGACAGGGGCAGATTGACACCTTC
TRBV5-4	.	TRBJ2-2	.	CASSLGGGYHTGELFF	TGTGCCAGCAGCTTAGGAGGTGGATATCACACCGGGGAGCTGTTTTTT
TRBV9	.	TRBJ2-7	.	CASSVALVSYEQYF	TGTGCCAGCAGCGTAGCACTAGTCTCCTACGAGCAGTACTTC
TRBV11-2	TRBD1	TRBJ2-5	.	CASSGWMDRVETQYF	TGTGCCAGCAGCGGTTGGATGGACAGGGTAGAGACCCAGTACTTC
TRBV21-1	.	TRBJ2-2	.	CASSLVPGELFF	TGTGCCAGCAGCTTGGTCCCCGGGGAGCTGTTTTTT
TRBV6-1	.	TRBJ2-4	few	CASSDPARQVQNIQYF	TGTGCCAGCAGTGACCCCGCGCGGCAGGTTCAAAACATTCAGTACTTC
TRBV4-1	TRBD2	TRBJ2-3	.	CASSQGEGQVDTQYF	TGCGCCAGCAGCCAAGGGGAGGGCCAGGTAGATACGCAGTATTTT
TRBV29-1	TRBD1	TRBJ1-1	.	CSVSQGRNTEAFF	TGCAGCGTTTCACAGGGGCGGAACACTGAAGCTTTCTTT
TRBV5-5	.	TRBJ1-1	.	CASSLTQIRAFF	TGTGCCAGCAGCTTGACGCAGATTCGGGCTTTCTTT
TRBV28	.	TRBJ1-1	.	CASRPLSRNTEAFF	TGTGCCAGCAGACCCCTTTCCAGGAACACTGAAGCTTTCTTT
TRBV5-1	.	TRBJ1-1	.	CASSTGGVATEAFF	TGCGCCAGCTCGACTGGGGGGGTAGCCACTGAAGCTTTCTTT
TRBV29-1	.	TRBJ2-7	.	CSVGVAGLGEQYF	TGCAGCGTTGGCGTGGCGGGCCTGGGCGAGCAGTACTTC
TRBV5-5	TRBD1	TRBJ1-1	once	CASSAYRGANTEAFF	TGTGCCAGCAGCGCATACAGGGGGGCGAACACTGAAGCTTTCTTT
TRBV2	.	TRBJ1-6	.	CASSLPGGRGDSPLHF	TGTGCCAGCAGCCTACCAGGCGGCAGGGGAGATTCACCCCTCCACTTT
TRBV6-1	.	TRBJ1-1	.	CASIGDTEAFF	TGTGCCAGCATAGGGGACACTGAAGCTTTCTTT
TRBV6-6	.	TRBJ1-5	.	CASALDSNQPQHF	TGTGCCAGCGCCTTAGATAGCAATCAGCCCCAGCATTTT
TRBV28	.	TRBJ2-4	.	CASSLSGGGSNIQYF	TGTGCCAGCAGTTTGTCCGGTGGGGGGAGCAACATTCAGTACTTC
TRBV7-9	.	TRBJ1-4	.	CASSTGPTFNGGEKLFF	TGTGCCAGCAGCACCGGGCCAACATTTAACGGAGGTGAAAAACTGTTTTTT
TRBV6-6	TRBD1	TRBJ1-2	once	CASSYQRGLNYGYTF	TGTGCCAGCAGCTATCAGAGGGGGCTCAACTATGGCTACACCTTC
TRBV5-4	.	TRBJ2-7	.	CASSLYGGASLYEQYF	TGTGCCAGCAGCTTGTATGGGGGGGCGTCTCTCTACGAGCAGTACTTC
TRBV28	TRBD1	TRBJ1-4	.	CASSAQTGGTEKLFF	TGTGCCAGCAGTGCCCAGACAGGGGGAACTGAAAAACTGTTTTTT
TRBV28	.	TRBJ1-4	once	CASSLLGTGVNEKLFF	TGTGCCAGCAGTTTATTAGGTACGGGAGTTAATGAAAAACTGTTTTTT
TRBV5-1	.	TRBJ1-2	.	CASSPDGDGYTF	TGCGCCAGCTCACCTGACGGGGACGGCTACACCTTC
TRBV7-2	.	TRBJ2-1	.	CASSYDSEQFF	TGTGCCAGCAGTTACGACAGCGAGCAGTTCTTC
TRBV18	TRBD1	TRBJ1-2	.	CASSIAGTVGYTF	TGTGCCAGCTCAATCGCAGGGACAGTAGGCTACACCTTC
TRBV5-4	.	TRBJ2-7	.	CASSLSGVNPHEQYF	TGTGCCAGCAGCTTATCGGGAGTAAACCCCCACGAGCAGTACTTC
TRBV18	.	TRBJ2-3	.	CASSPSSYGWSTDTQYF	TGTGCCAGCTCACCATCTTCATACGGGTGGAGCACAGATACGCAGTATTTT
TRBV6-5	TRBD1	TRBJ1-5	.	CASSPGQGAQPQHF	TGTGCCAGCAGCCCCGGACAGGGAGCTCAGCCCCAGCATTTT
TRBV5-4	.	TRBJ2-1	once	CASSLWSTPEQFF	TGTGCCAGCAGCCTCTGGAGTACTCCTGAGCAGTTCTTC
TRBV7-2	TRBD1	TRBJ2-1	.	CASSLVSTGVNEQFF	TGTGCCAGCAGCTTAGTAAGTACAGGGGTCAATGAGCAGTTCTTC
TRBV18	.	TRBJ1-1	.	CASCSMNTEAFF	TGTGCCAGCTGCTCGATGAACACTGAAGCTTTCTTT
TRBV13	.	TRBJ2-3	.	CASSLRQPTDTQYF	TGTGCCAGCAGCTTACGGCAGCCCACAGATACGCAGTATTTT
TRBV9	.	TRBJ2-1	few	CASSVASLSYEQFF	TGTGCCAGCAGCGTAGCTTCCCTGAGCTATGAGCAGTTCTTC
TRBV6-5	.	TRBJ2-7	.	CASSYTQQGGAYEQYF	TGTGCCAGCAGTTATACCCAACAGGGAGGGGCCTACGAGCAGTACTTC
TRBV28	TRBD1	TRBJ1-5	.	CASSLDRGKVGNQPQHF	TGTGCCAGCAGCTTAGACAGGGGGAAGGTGGGCAATCAGCCCCAGCATTTT
TRBV5-4	.	TRBJ2-6	once	CASSPQGRGANVLTF	TGTGCCAGCAGCCCTCAGGGGCGTGGGGCCAACGTCCTGACTTTC